These 28 T cell receptor beta chains share one sample of origin, sequenced in a study of OX40 agonist ivuxolimab in advanced cancers. Preparation of the library involved the immunoSEQ multiplex PCR assay. Imported from immuneACCESS, the table was reduced by TCRdb to in-frame sequences with V and J called. These copies leave out some clones; in studies compared against another copy, an unresolved V gene accounts for under half, and the cause of the remainder is not known. The sample table shows over 60,000 clones, and approximately 86% are seen once. The ten largest clones represent 2% of the sample. The sequencing used CD4+ or CD8+ T cells sorted from blood, collected in a trial of the OX40 agonist ivuxolimab. The receptors derive from an adult with an advanced solid tumor such as melanoma, head and neck, liver or kidney cancer.

The CDR3 here is CASSQVLRSQAYNEQFF. CDR3 in DNA: TGTGCCAGCAGCCAAGTCTTACGGAGTCAGGCATACAATGAGCAGTTCTTC. The genes are TRBV14 and TRBJ2-1; the D is unclear. The CDR3 is made up of 17 amino acids. V was shortened by 1 base and J by 4 bases, with 17 bases between the two germline ends. Germline lookup yields CDR1 SGHDN and CDR2 FVKESK.

The chain has TRBV19 and TRBJ1-4; 10 bases agree with TRBD1. The CDR3 is 15 amino acids. Germline V gene sequence: CDR1 LNHDA, CDR2 SQIVND (reference sequence). The V segment lost 8 bases and the J segment 5 bases; nucleotides outside the gene matches: 8. The CDR3 protein is CASQTGGSMNEKLFF. In nucleotides, the CDR3 is TGTGCCAGTCAGACAGGGGGCTCGATGAATGAAAAACTGTTTTTT.

The CDR3 protein is CASSLARVWSPLHF. For the CDR3, the DNA is TGTGCCAGCAGCTTAGCCAGGGTATGGTCACCCCTCCACTTT. The V call is TRBV11-2, the J call TRBJ1-6; tentatively, D is TRBD1 (5 bases). From germline, CDR1 is SGHAT and CDR2 FQNNGV. The CDR3 is 14 amino acids. Trimming removed 1 base from V and 10 bases from J, with 11 bases in between.

V gene TRBV27 combines with J gene TRBJ2-2; 8 nucleotides match TRBD2. Trimming removed 0 bases from V and 4 bases from J; junction bases left unmatched: 16. Germline CDR1 reads MNHEY; CDR2 reads SMNVEV (reference sequence). This CDR3 spans 20 amino acids. The CDR3 loop is CASSLSLSGGTKGGTGELFF. The DNA of the CDR3 is TGTGCCAGCAGTTTATCCCTCAGCGGGGGCACGAAAGGGGGCACCGGGGAGCTGTTTTTT.

This rearrangement joins TRBV18 to TRBJ1-4; 8 positions match TRBD1. V shed 3 bases, J shed 3 bases, and the junction held 3 bases outside the gene matches. CDR1 and CDR2 from the germline V gene are KGHSH and LQKENI. This CDR3 contains 15 residues. The CDR3 region is CASSPATGANEKLFF. CDR3 nucleotide sequence: TGTGCCAGCTCACCCGCGACAGGGGCTAATGAAAAACTGTTTTTT.

The CDR3 here is CASSFGENTEAFF. DNA of the CDR3: TGTGCCAGCAGCTTCGGAGAGAACACTGAAGCTTTCTTT. V gene TRBV7-9 combines with J gene TRBJ1-1, with D uncertain. CDR1 is SEHNR, CDR2 FQNEAQ, per germline (reference sequence). The germline V and J ends were trimmed by 3 bases and 1 base, with 6 bases remaining between them. The length of the CDR3 is 13 residues. The full variable domain, its missing parts supplied by reference TRBV7-9 and TRBJ1-1, is DTGVSQNPRHKITKRGQNVTFRCDPISEHNRLYWYRQTLGQGPEFLTYFQNEAQLEKSRLLSDRFSAERPKGSFSTLEIQRTEQGDSAMYLCASSFGENTEAFFGQGTRLTVV.

V and J are TRBV5-4 and TRBJ1-1; TRBD1 matches 7 bases. This CDR3 comprises 17 residues. J lost 7 bases, V lost 2 bases, and 17 bases had no gene match. Germline assignment: CDR1 SGHNT and CDR2 YYREEE (reference sequence). As DNA, the CDR3 is TGTGCCAGCAGCTTAGTGACAGGGTGGTTGGGGGGGAATGAAGCTTTCTTT. This encodes CASSLVTGWLGGNEAFF.

CDR3 DNA sequence: TGTGCCAGCAGTTACCTGGGACAGAACTATGGCTACACCTTC. This codes for CASSYLGQNYGYTF. V is TRBV6-5 and J is TRBJ1-2; 7 bases agree with TRBD1. The CDR3 runs 14 residues. Germline V gene data show CDR1 as MNHEY and CDR2 as SVGAGI. The V segment lost 2 bases and the J segment 2 bases; nucleotides outside the gene matches: 2.

This clone has only one observation. CDR3 bases: TGTGCCAGCAGCTTCACGCCCCCAGATACGCAGTATTTT. Amino acids: CASSFTPPDTQYF. The V call is TRBV7-9, the J call TRBJ2-3; no reliable D call. CDR3 length: 13 amino acids. Trimming shortened V by 3 bases and J by 4 bases, and 8 bases separated the two germline ends. CDR1 SEHNR and CDR2 FQNEAQ come from the germline V gene (reference sequence).

This clone was recorded only once. The chain uses TRBV28 and TRBJ2-2; D is undetermined. Germline V gene data show CDR1 as MDHEN and CDR2 as SYDVKM. CDR3 length equals 13 residues. V lost 7 bases, J lost 4 bases, and 10 bases lay in between. The DNA of the CDR3 is TGTGCCAGCAAGTGGGGAATCACCGGGGAGCTGTTTTTT. Encoded protein: CASKWGITGELFF.

This sequence joins TRBV5-6 and TRBJ2-7; D uncertain. V was cut by 2 bases and J by 5 bases, with 11 bases left in between. This CDR3 has 13 residues. Looked up from germline, CDR1 is SGHDT and CDR2 is YYEEEE. The CDR3 bases are TGTGCCAGCAGCTTCTCTGGGTTCCACGAGCAGTACTTC. Protein sequence: CASSFSGFHEQYF.

The V and J genes are TRBV28 and TRBJ2-7; 9 bases map to TRBD1. CDR3 length: 14 amino acids. V was clipped by 5 bases and J by 5 bases; unmatched bases: 7. Germline-derived CDR1 and CDR2 are MDHEN and SYDVKM. The CDR3 bases are TGTGCCAGCAGTAGGGGACAGGGTAACGACGAGCAGTACTTC. Translating it yields CASSRGQGNDEQYF.

The V call is TRBV5-1, the J call TRBJ2-3, with D maybe TRBD2 (5 bases). Germline loops: CDR1 SGHRS, CDR2 YFSETQ. The CDR3 spans 15 residues. V was trimmed by 4 bases and J by 3 bases, leaving 15 bases between them. The CDR3 nucleotides read TGCGCCAGCAGCAACGAGGGCGGTAGGACAGATACGCAGTATTTT. Its translation: CASSNEGGRTDTQYF.

The chain couples TRBV6-5 to TRBJ1-1; unclear D gene. The germline gives CDR1 MNHEY, CDR2 SVGAGI. The CDR3 extends over 14 amino acids. The V end was cut by 5 bases, the J end by 1 base, with 11 bases between. CDR3 bases: TGTGCCAGCAGTACCTCCCACGGGAACACTGAAGCTTTCTTT. Translated: CASSTSHGNTEAFF.

This clone was picked up a small number of times. V is TRBV5-6 and J is TRBJ1-2, with TRBD1 matching 9 bases. V lost 4 bases to trimming and J lost 6 bases; unmatched junction nucleotides: 13. CDR1 and CDR2 from the germline V gene are SGHDT and YYEEEE. The length of the CDR3 is 16 residues. As DNA, the CDR3 is TGTGCCAGCAGCACCTACCGGGACAGGGAATTTGATGGCTACACCTTC. It yields the protein CASSTYRDREFDGYTF.

The rearrangement uses TRBV28 and TRBJ1-2; D unresolved. Germline V lookup: CDR1 MDHEN, CDR2 SYDVKM. The CDR3 has 13 residues. The V gene lost 2 bases and the J gene lost 4 bases, with 8 bases spanning the gap. The CDR3 region has the DNA TGTGCCAGCAGTTTACCCATCCCCTATGGCTACACCTTC. Encoded protein: CASSLPIPYGYTF.

V usage is TRBV27 and J usage is TRBJ1-1; D is undetermined. CDR1 is MNHEY and CDR2 is SMNVEV in the germline V gene (reference sequence). This CDR3 spans 12 amino acids. The V end lost 4 bases, the J end lost 4 bases, and 7 bases lay between the germline ends. The CDR3 DNA reads as TGTGCCAGCAGTTCCGGTGGCACTGAAGCTTTCTTT. Translating gives CASSSGGTEAFF.

This clone has just a few counts. V and J are TRBV20-1 and TRBJ1-1; unclear D gene. Trimming stripped 6 bases from V and 3 bases from J, with 8 bases between. CDR1 and CDR2 from the germline V gene are DFQATT and SNEGSKA (reference sequence). The CDR3 is made up of 11 amino acids. The CDR3 is CSAPGDTEAFF. The DNA of the CDR3 is TGCAGTGCCCCGGGTGACACTGAAGCTTTCTTT.

The chain combines TRBV30 with TRBJ2-7; no definite D call. V lost 3 bases and J 5 bases, leaving 11 bases between the germline ends. The CDR3 spans 12 residues. Germline CDR1 GTSNPN, CDR2 SVGIG (reference sequence). In DNA, the CDR3 is TGTGCCTGGAGGCTTTCATGGGACGAGCAGTACTTC. The encoded protein is CAWRLSWDEQYF.

The chain combines TRBV29-1 with TRBJ2-7, with D unresolved. V dropped 4 bases and J dropped 3 bases, with 7 bases sitting between them. The CDR3 loop spans 11 amino acids. Germline V lookup: CDR1 SQVTM, CDR2 ANQGSEA. The CDR3 DNA follows: TGCAGCGTTGCGGAGAGCTACGAGCAGTACTTC. As protein: CSVAESYEQYF.

The V gene is TRBV5-1, the J gene TRBJ2-3; no clear D gene. The CDR3 is 14 amino acids. Germline CDR1 reads SGHRS; CDR2 reads YFSETQ. Trimming removed 4 bases at V and 0 bases at J, with 9 bases between. Here the CDR3 DNA reads TGCGCCAGCAGCACTGGAATGAGCACAGATACGCAGTATTTT. This encodes CASSTGMSTDTQYF.

This clone has only one observation. The chain is built from TRBV28 and TRBJ1-1; no firm D call. Germline V gene lookup returns CDR1 MDHEN and CDR2 SYDVKM. CDR3 length: 15 amino acids. V was shortened by 6 bases and J by 0 bases, with 14 bases between the two germline ends. The CDR3 DNA reads as TGTGCCAGCAGCCTCGGACGGAGACTGAACACTGAAGCTTTCTTT. This translates into CASSLGRRLNTEAFF.

V gene TRBV2 combines with J gene TRBJ1-5; TRBD1 aligns across 9 bases. The germline gives CDR1 SNHLY, CDR2 FYNNEI. J lost 4 bases, V lost 4 bases, and 8 bases had no gene match. The CDR3 extends over 16 amino acids. The CDR3, as DNA: TGTGCCAGCAGTGGATCTGGACAGGGGAGGAATCAGCCCCAGCATTTT. Translated: CASSGSGQGRNQPQHF.

V and J are TRBV6-1 and TRBJ2-1; TRBD2 agrees at 15 bases. This CDR3 has 21 residues. Unmatched junction bases numbered 9, after V lost 0 bases and J lost 0 bases. CDR1 is MNHNS, CDR2 SASEGT, per germline. CDR3 in DNA: TGTGCCAGCAGTGAAGCCTTGGGACTAGCGGGGGGCCGAAGCTCCTACAATGAGCAGTTCTTC. Translating it yields CASSEALGLAGGRSSYNEQFF.

The rearrangement joins TRBV6-5 to TRBJ2-2; D unclear. V gave up 4 bases and J gave up 8 bases, with 5 bases separating them. This CDR3 region has 11 residues. Germline V gene data show CDR1 as MNHEY and CDR2 as SVGAGI. The CDR3: CASSSVGELFF. Here the CDR3 DNA reads TGTGCCAGCAGTTCTGTGGGGGAGCTGTTTTTT.

This clone was seen only a few times. V and J are TRBV28 and TRBJ1-1; D not resolved. Germline V gene sequence: CDR1 MDHEN, CDR2 SYDVKM. CDR3 length: 13 residues. Deletions cut 5 bases from V and 1 base from J, with 8 bases between. The CDR3 loop is CASSAFGNTEAFF. In nucleotides, the CDR3 is TGTGCCAGCAGTGCCTTTGGGAACACTGAAGCTTTCTTT.

V and J are TRBV7-9 and TRBJ2-3; 9 nucleotides align to TRBD2. Per the germline V gene, CDR1 is SEHNR and CDR2 is FQNEAQ (reference sequence). Trimming at V came to 3 bases and at J to 1 base, leaving 2 bases not matched to a gene. The length of the CDR3 is 15 residues. The CDR3 DNA reads TGTGCCAGCAGCTTCCCTAGCGGGGGCACAGATACGCAGTATTTT. It codes for CASSFPSGGTDTQYF. Full variable domain (rest looked up from reference TRBV7-9 and TRBJ2-3): DTGVSQNPRHKITKRGQNVTFRCDPISEHNRLYWYRQTLGQGPEFLTYFQNEAQLEKSRLLSDRFSAERPKGSFSTLEIQRTEQGDSAMYLCASSFPSGGTDTQYFGPGTRLTVL.

The rearrangement uses TRBV5-4 and TRBJ2-6; a possible D gene is TRBD2 (6 bases). Looked up from germline, CDR1 is SGHNT and CDR2 is YYREEE (reference sequence). The V end was cut by 0 bases, the J end by 0 bases, with 10 bases between. The CDR3 is 17 residues long. The CDR3 spells CASSLALGLSGANVLTF. CDR3 nucleotides: TGTGCCAGCAGCTTGGCCTTGGGACTCTCTGGGGCCAACGTCCTGACTTTC.